This T cell receptor (beta chain) was recovered during a study of Tregs in tolerant kidney transplant recipients (dated by TCRdb to between 2018 and 2021). For context, the study as a whole: Additional Treg samples were obtained from an approximately three-day mixed lymphocyte reaction with belatacept, with some samples followed by a roughly 5-day donor restimulation, before recipient CD4+CD25+CD127- cells were sorted. Antibodies distinguished recipient from donor cells when sorting primary belatacept mixed lymphocyte reaction cultures. The study applied TCRbeta sequencing to find donor-specific regulatory T cells before combined kidney and bone marrow transplantation and then followed those same cells after transplant. Several methods of expanding Tregs specific for an allogeneic donor were compared by TCRbeta repertoire sequencing in 3 healthy controls.

The junction carries 22 bases between V and J, which are trimmed by 3 bases and 8 bases respectively. Per the germline V gene, SGHAT is the CDR1 and FQNNGV is the CDR2. The cysteine opens and the phenylalanine closes a CDR3 of 16 amino acids. This entry keeps only the CDR3 DNA: 48 bases, framed from base 1. Genomic DNA was extracted from sorted cells with the QIAGEN DNeasy Blood and Tissue Kit for TCRbeta CDR3 sequencing. High-throughput TCRbeta CDR3 sequencing was carried out commercially through immunoSEQ, with PCR amplification with bias correction and internal controls included. From the authors' description of their analysis: Unique productive TCRbeta sequences were defined by CDR3 nucleotide sequence when primers matched and otherwise by CDR3 amino acid sequence together with Vbeta and Jbeta genes. A sequence was defined as donor-reactive if the sequence was expanded at least 5-fold in CFSE-low cells compared with unstimulated cells and had a frequency of at least 0.01% in CFSE-low cells. Jensen-Shannon divergence calculated on the top 100 TCRbeta sequences ranked by frequency was used to measure repertoire divergence. When a sample had multiple sequencing runs, each run was corrected for sorting error separately and the runs were then pooled. In TCRdb, the immuneACCESS table is reduced to in-frame sequences with V and J assigned. These tables do not hold every clone; where another copy was compared, an unresolved V gene accounts for under half, and the others remain unexplained. The DNA was the basis for D and trimming; V, J and clone size are from that table. The sample yields about 31,000 clones; 82% were counted once. Clones ranked in the top ten supply about 2.2% of the sample.

General findings and caveats noted by the study authors: Although technical replication error seemed to be minimal, the question of biological reproducibility was not addressed directly. The study was constrained by small patient numbers, and validation of the findings is required in larger populations and under other immunosuppression protocols. Expanding Tregs with activated donor B cells appeared to identify the most biologically relevant and donor-specific TCRbeta repertoire.

Concerning this clone itself: What this receptor recognizes is not known. The input lacks base qualities; no much larger clone sits a single base away.

Blood from healthy controls was obtained either from healthy volunteers or as purchased buffy coats. Healthy control blood was processed to PBMCs with a Ficoll density gradient and then cryopreserved, whereas patient PBMCs were collected both before and after transplant. Rearrangement joined TRBV11-2 to TRBJ1-2, with TRBD1 as a weak D call on 5 bases. The receptor's source is a human donor in good health. The material sequenced was Tregs from blood cultured with allogeneic cells. In nucleotides, the sequence is TGTGCCAGCAGCTTCGGAATCGACTATACGAGGGGAGGCTACACCTTC. Its protein product is CASSFGIDYTRGGYTF.